This TCR beta chain is drawn from a study of vaccination and CD4 T cells after COVID-19 (dated by TCRdb to about 2022). Concerning the study at large: Every convalescent patient had a positive nasal swab PCR test for SARS-CoV-2, with mild disease in roughly ten patients and severe disease in one. The spike-specific CD4+ TCR repertoire was compared before and after mRNA vaccination in approximately 9 COVID-19 convalescent patients and a few infection-naive healthy vaccine recipients. The time from the second vaccine dose to post-vaccine blood sampling had a median of roughly 70 days and ranged from about 12 to 250 days. Six males and four females were included in the convalescent cohort, with two Hispanic individuals, seven Caucasians, two Asians and one multiracial person represented. For a few convalescent patients, samples were collected at an early post-vaccination timepoint (day 14) as well as at a late post-vaccination timepoint (days 161 to 241). Post-COVID blood samples were collected from convalescent patients a median of roughly 100 days after diagnosis, with a range of roughly 30 to 161 days. The cultures were stimulated with overlapping spike peptide pools from SARS-CoV-2 and from the common cold coronaviruses HCoV-NL63, HCoV-OC43 and HCoV-229E. Control cultures received a CEFX viral epitope pool as the positive control, an HIV-1 Nef peptide pool as the negative control, or no peptide. Participants got two doses of the Pfizer-BioNTech BNT162b2 vaccine (n=8) or two doses of the Moderna mRNA-1273 vaccine (n=2).

Concerning this clonotype: Its antigen remains unidentified. Base-call qualities are not available, and no considerably larger clone is one nucleotide away.

The time point label of this sample denotes: late sampling 161 to 241 days after vaccination in a few convalescent patients. The treatment or condition label of this sample denotes: roughly 11-day PBMC culture with coronavirus spike peptide pools or control peptides (ViraFEST assay). The study used the ViraFEST assay, which expanded antigen-specific T cells with peptide pools and then identified expanded clonotypes by TCR sequencing. The convalescent patients' positive SARS-CoV-2 PCR tests were from March to December 2020, which was before the Alpha, Beta and Delta variants emerged in the United States. Each well held approximately 2 million PBMCs cultured in IMDM containing roughly 5.5% human AB serum and 9 to 10 IU/ml IL-2, with 8.5 to 10 ug/ml peptide pools added. On days 3 and 7, half of the culture medium was replaced with fresh IL-2-containing medium. Once the cells had been in culture for about 10 days, the EasySep CD4+ T cell isolation kit was used to isolate CD4+ T cells by negative selection. Ficoll-Paque Plus gradient centrifugation was used to isolate PBMCs from whole blood, and the isolated PBMCs were then either used fresh or cryopreserved at -140C. Each culture condition was generally run in triplicate wells.

From the cysteine up to the phenylalanine, the CDR3 has a length of 16 residues. This entry keeps only the CDR3 DNA: 48 bases, framed from base 1. CDR1 and CDR2 are read off the germline V gene (reference sequence) as SGHNT and YYREEE. Trimming leaves V shorter by 4 bases and J shorter by 0 bases, with the junction holding 2 bases beyond the gene matches. What the authors observed across the whole study: Of the vaccine-specific clones found in convalescent patients, nearly all (304 of 307) were mono-reactive for SARS-CoV-2 spike instead of being cross-reactive with common cold coronaviruses. Although the median number of SARS-CoV-2-reactive clonotypes went up from roughly 22 after infection to some 38 after vaccination, the increase was not significant. In convalescent patients, a median roughly 83% of post-vaccine SARS-CoV-2-reactive clones were detected only after vaccination, and vaccine-specific priming was suggested by this finding. The study included relatively few convalescent patients and did not analyze early timepoints after natural infection.

Receptor libraries were prepared by PCR. DNA from cultured CD4+ T cells was subjected to TCR sequencing with the Oncomine TCR Beta short-read assay at the Johns Hopkins FTIC core. The QIAamp micro DNA kit was used to extract genomic DNA from the cultured CD4+ T cells. Oncomine TCR Beta libraries from cultured CD4+ T cells were pooled with unique dual indexes and sequenced on an Illumina iSeq 100. The study's own analysis went as follows. Non-productive sequences were filtered out, and CDR3s that did not start with C, did not end with F or W, or were shorter than 7 amino acids were discarded. The MANAFEST web application was used to identify antigen-specific clonotypes by comparing peptide-stimulated wells against reference wells and other culture wells. An FDR below 0.05, an odds ratio above 5, and a productive frequency above 0.1% in at least two of three replicate wells were required for clones to be considered positive. Cross-reactive clonotypes were defined as significantly expanded in both SARS-CoV-2 spike wells and at least one common cold coronavirus spike condition. CDR3 homology was assessed with Levenshtein distances (stringdist) and unrooted phylogenetic trees (ape) in R version 3.6.1. TCRdb trimmed the raw reads at Q25, called clones with MiXCR and kept productive beta chains. Each CDR3 protein gets just one entry, which takes the most common genes and DNA from the rows behind it. The V and J calls and clone size are TCRdb's, not the authors'. This sample holds approximately 18,000 distinct CDR3 sequences; roughly two fifths were observed only once. The ten largest clones capture roughly 15% of the sample.

The source material was CD4+ T cells from blood, cultured in vitro, sampled about 7 months after SARS-CoV-2 vaccination. The receptor was isolated from a human donor who had recovered from COVID-19. The V and J segments used are TRBV5-4 and TRBJ2-3, with 13 bases aligning to TRBD2. The base sequence is TGTGCCAGCAGCAGGGGACTAGCGGGGAGCACAGATACGCAGTATTTT. It codes for CASSRGLAGSTDTQYF.